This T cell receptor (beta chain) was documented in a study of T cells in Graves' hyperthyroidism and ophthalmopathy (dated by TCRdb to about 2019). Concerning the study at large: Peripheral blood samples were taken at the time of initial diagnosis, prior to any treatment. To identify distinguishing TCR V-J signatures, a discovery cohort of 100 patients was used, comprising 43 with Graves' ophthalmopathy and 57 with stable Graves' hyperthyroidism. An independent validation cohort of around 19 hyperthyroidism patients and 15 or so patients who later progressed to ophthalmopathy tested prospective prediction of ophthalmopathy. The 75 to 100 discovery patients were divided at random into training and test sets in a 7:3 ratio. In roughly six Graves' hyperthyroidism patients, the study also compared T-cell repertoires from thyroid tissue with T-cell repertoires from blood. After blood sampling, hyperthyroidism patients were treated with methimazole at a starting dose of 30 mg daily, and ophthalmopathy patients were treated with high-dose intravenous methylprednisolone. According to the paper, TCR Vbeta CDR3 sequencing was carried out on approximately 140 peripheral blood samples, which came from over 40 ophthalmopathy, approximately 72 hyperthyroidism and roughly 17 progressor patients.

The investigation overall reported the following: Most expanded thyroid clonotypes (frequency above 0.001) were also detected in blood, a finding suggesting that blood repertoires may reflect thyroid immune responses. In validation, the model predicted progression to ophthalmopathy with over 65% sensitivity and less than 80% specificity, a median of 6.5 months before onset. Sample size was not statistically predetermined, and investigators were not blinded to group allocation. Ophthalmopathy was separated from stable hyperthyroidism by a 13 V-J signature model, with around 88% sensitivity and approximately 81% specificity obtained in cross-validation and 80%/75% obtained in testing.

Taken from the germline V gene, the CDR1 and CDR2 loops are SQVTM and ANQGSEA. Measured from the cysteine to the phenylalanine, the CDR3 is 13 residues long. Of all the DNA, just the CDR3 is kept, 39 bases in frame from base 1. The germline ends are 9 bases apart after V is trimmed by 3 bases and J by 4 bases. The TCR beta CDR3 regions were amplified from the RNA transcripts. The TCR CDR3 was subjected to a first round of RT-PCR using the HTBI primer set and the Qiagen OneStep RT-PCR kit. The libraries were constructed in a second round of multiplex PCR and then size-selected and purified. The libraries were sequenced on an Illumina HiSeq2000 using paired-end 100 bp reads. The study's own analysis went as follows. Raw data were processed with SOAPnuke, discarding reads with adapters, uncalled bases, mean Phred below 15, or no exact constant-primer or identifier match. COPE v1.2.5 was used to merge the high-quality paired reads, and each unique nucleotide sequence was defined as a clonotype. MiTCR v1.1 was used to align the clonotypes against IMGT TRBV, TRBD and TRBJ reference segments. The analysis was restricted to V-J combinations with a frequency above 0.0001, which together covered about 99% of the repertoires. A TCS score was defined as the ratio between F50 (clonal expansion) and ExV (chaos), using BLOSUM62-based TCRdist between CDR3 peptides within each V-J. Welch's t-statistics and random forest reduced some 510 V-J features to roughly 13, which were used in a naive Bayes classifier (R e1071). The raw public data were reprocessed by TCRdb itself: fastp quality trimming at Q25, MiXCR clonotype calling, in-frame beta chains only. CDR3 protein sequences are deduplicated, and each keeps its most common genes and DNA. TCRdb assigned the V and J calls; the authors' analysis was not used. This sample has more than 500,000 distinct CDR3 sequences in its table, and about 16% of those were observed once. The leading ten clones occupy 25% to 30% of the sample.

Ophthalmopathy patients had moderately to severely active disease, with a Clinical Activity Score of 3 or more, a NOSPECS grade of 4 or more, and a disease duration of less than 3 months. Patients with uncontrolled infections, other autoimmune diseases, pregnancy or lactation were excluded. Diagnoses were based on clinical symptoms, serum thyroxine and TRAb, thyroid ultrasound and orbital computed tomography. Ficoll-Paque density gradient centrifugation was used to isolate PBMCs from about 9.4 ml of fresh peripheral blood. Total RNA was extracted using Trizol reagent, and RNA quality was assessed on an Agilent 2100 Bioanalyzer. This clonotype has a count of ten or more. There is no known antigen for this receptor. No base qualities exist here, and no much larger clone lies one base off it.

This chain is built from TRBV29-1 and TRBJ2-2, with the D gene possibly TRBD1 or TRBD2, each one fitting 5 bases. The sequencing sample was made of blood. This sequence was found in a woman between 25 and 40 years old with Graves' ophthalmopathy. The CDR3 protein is CSVEPGLTGELFF. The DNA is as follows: TGCAGCGTTGAGCCGGGGCTCACCGGGGAGCTGTTTTTT.